Presented here are 28 T cell receptor beta chains from one specimen sequenced in a study of blood T cell repertoires in COVID-19. Measured with immunoSEQ multiplex PCR; TCRdb has only the in-frame clones, and not every one. The data hold about 180,000 clones, with roughly 85% observed a single time. The sample comprised peripheral blood. These receptors were collected from a man in his fifties with active or convalescent COVID-19.

CDR3 amino acids: CASSEATGPAFF. In DNA form, the CDR3 reads TGCGCCAGCAGTGAAGCGACAGGTCCGGCTTTCTTT. The chain couples TRBV10-1 to TRBJ1-1; tentative D call: TRBD1 (6 bases). V gave up 3 bases and J gave up 11 bases, with 13 bases separating them. CDR3 size: 12 residues. Per the germline V gene, CDR1 is WNHNN and CDR2 is SYGVQD (reference sequence).

CDR3 in amino acids: CASSSRTSGGYEQYF. The CDR3 coding sequence is TGTGCCAGCAGCTCCCGGACTAGCGGGGGCTACGAGCAGTACTTC. This chain joins TRBV7-2 and TRBJ2-7; 13 bases agree with TRBD2. This CDR3 spans 15 amino acids. Germline values: CDR1 SGHTA, CDR2 FQGNSA. The J segment lost 3 bases and the V segment lost 4 bases, leaving 3 bases of the junction unmatched.

This chain joins TRBV2 and TRBJ2-7; 9 bases align to TRBD2. This CDR3 has 14 residues. Germline V gene sequence: CDR1 SNHLY, CDR2 FYNNEI. After removal of 2 bases from V and 3 bases from J, the junction contained 2 bases not matched to a gene. The CDR3 nucleotides read TGTGCCAGCAGTGAACTAGCGGGGCTCTACGAGCAGTACTTC. Translating it yields CASSELAGLYEQYF.

A single count supports this clone. This sequence joins TRBV7-2 and TRBJ1-5; 7 bases fit TRBD1. Germline V lookup: CDR1 SGHTA, CDR2 FQGNSA. The CDR3 is made up of 16 amino acids. V lost 5 bases, J lost 1 base, and 8 bases stayed unmatched. The CDR3 DNA reads as TGTGCCAGCAGCCAAGCGACAGGGAGGAGCAATCAGCCCCAGCATTTT. Protein sequence: CASSQATGRSNQPQHF.

The gene calls are TRBV3-1 (or the pseudogene TRBV3-2) and TRBJ2-3, with 7 bases aligning to TRBD2. The CDR3 extends over 17 amino acids. Germline trimming cut 5 bases from V and 0 bases from J; bases unmatched to any gene: 11. Germline values: CDR1 LGHDT, CDR2 YNNKEL (reference sequence). The CDR3 DNA sequence: TGTGCCAGCAGCGAGGGAGCAGCGGGGCGAAGCACAGATACGCAGTATTTT. It encodes CASSEGAAGRSTDTQYF.

This rearrangement joins TRBV5-5 to TRBJ1-3; a possible D gene is TRBD1 (5 bases). Germline values: CDR1 SGHKS, CDR2 YYEKEE (reference sequence). Trimming removed 0 bases at V and 0 bases at J, with 10 bases between. This CDR3 region has 16 residues. The CDR3 loop is CASSLGAGTSGNTIYF. CDR3 coding DNA: TGTGCCAGCAGCTTGGGGGCGGGGACCTCTGGAAACACCATATATTTT.

The rearrangement joins TRBV6-5 to TRBJ2-1; 12 nucleotides agree with TRBD2. The length of the CDR3 is 15 residues. Germline CDR1 and CDR2: MNHEY and SVGAGI. V trimming: 4 bases; J trimming: 16 bases; junction bases outside the gene matches: 14. The CDR3 spells CASSFGWLAGGEGFF. CDR3 DNA: TGTGCCAGCAGTTTTGGGTGGCTAGCGGGAGGGGAGGGTTTCTTC.

The V gene is TRBV10-2, the J gene TRBJ2-1, with 11 bases that match TRBD2. Trimming took 3 bases from V and 6 from J; bases not matched to a gene: 4. Looked up from germline, CDR1 is WSHSY and CDR2 is SAAADI. This CDR3 is 15 amino acids long. In DNA form, the CDR3 reads TGCGCCAGCAGTGACACCGGGACTAGCGGCAATGAGCAGTTCTTC. Translating it yields CASSDTGTSGNEQFF.

The V call is TRBV18, the J call TRBJ2-2; 9 positions agree with TRBD1. Looked up from germline, CDR1 is KGHSH and CDR2 is LQKENI. This CDR3 has 16 amino acids. V dropped 3 bases and J dropped 4; count of bases not matched to a gene: 6. CDR3 loop: CASSPSGTGSTGELFF. The CDR3 DNA is TGTGCCAGCTCACCCTCCGGGACAGGGAGCACCGGGGAGCTGTTTTTT.

This clone was picked up one time. The J gene is TRBJ1-5, the V gene TRBV6-5, with D possibly matching TRBD1 (6 bases). Germline CDR1 reads MNHEY; CDR2 reads SVGAGI. This CDR3 has 14 amino acids. V lost 5 bases and J 1 base, leaving 9 bases between the germline ends. The CDR3 region is CASSQGFSNQPQHF. As DNA, the CDR3 is TGTGCCAGCAGTCAGGGGTTCAGCAATCAGCCCCAGCATTTT.

The chain links TRBV6-5 to TRBJ1-3; tentative D call: TRBD1 (5 bases). The CDR3 is 13 amino acids. Germline CDR1 is MNHEY and CDR2 is SVGAGI. V lost 7 bases to trimming and J lost 3 bases, with 10 bases between them. The CDR3 is CASISGNGNTIYF. The CDR3 nucleotides read TGTGCCAGCATCTCAGGGAATGGAAACACCATATATTTT.

This chain uses TRBV10-2 with TRBJ2-1; 9 bases match TRBD1. The CDR3 has 15 residues. Trimming cost V 6 bases and J 2 bases; bases outside gene matches: 5. The germline V gene encodes CDR1 WSHSY and CDR2 SAAADI. The CDR3 nucleotides read TGCGCCAGCAGATCGACAGGGGGGACCTACAATGAGCAGTTCTTC. Residues: CASRSTGGTYNEQFF.

This rearrangement joins TRBV25-1 to TRBJ2-3; D is possibly TRBD2 (6 bases). V gave up 2 bases and J gave up 0 bases, with 15 bases separating them. CDR3 length: 17 residues. Germline assignment: CDR1 MGHDK and CDR2 SYGVNS. The CDR3 DNA is TGTGCCAGCAGTGAACCGGAGGGCAGGGCTAGCACAGATACGCAGTATTTT. It translates to CASSEPEGRASTDTQYF.

The V and J genes are TRBV3-1 (or the pseudogene TRBV3-2) and TRBJ1-2; D not resolved. Germline-derived CDR1 and CDR2 are LGHDT and YNNKEL (reference sequence). V lost 3 bases and J 8 bases, leaving 7 bases between the germline ends. The CDR3 is made up of 11 amino acids. The CDR3 coding sequence is TGTGCCAGCAGCCAGGCCATGGGCTACACCTTC. The encoded protein is CASSQAMGYTF.

This clone was detected once. The rearrangement joins TRBV2 to TRBJ1-5, with D perhaps matching TRBD1 (5 bases). V lost 2 bases to trimming and J lost 8 bases, with 13 bases between them. The CDR3 loop spans 14 amino acids. Germline V gene data show CDR1 as SNHLY and CDR2 as FYNNEI. CDR3 nucleotide sequence: TGTGCCAGCAGTGAATTTAGGTCGGGGGAGCCCCAGCATTTT. Translating gives CASSEFRSGEPQHF.

The chain has TRBV6-5 and TRBJ1-1; 7 positions match TRBD1. Losses at the gene ends were 5 bases for V and 0 bases for J; bases not matched to a gene: 3. Germline CDR1 is MNHEY and CDR2 is SVGAGI. CDR3 length: 14 amino acids. The CDR3 sequence is CASSKTGVNTEAFF. Here the CDR3 DNA reads TGTGCCAGCAGTAAAACAGGGGTGAACACTGAAGCTTTCTTT.

Details on this clone: Other DNA sequences of this sample code for an identical CDR3. J is TRBJ1-2 and V is TRBV19; the D is unclear. Trimming took 3 bases from V and 0 from J, leaving 8 bases between them. The CDR3 covers 14 residues. CDR1 is LNHDA and CDR2 is SQIVND in the germline V gene (reference sequence). The CDR3: CASSIKGANYGYTF. CDR3 nucleotides: TGTGCCAGTAGTATTAAGGGAGCTAACTATGGCTACACCTTC.

This rearrangement joins TRBV5-6 to TRBJ1-2; the match to TRBD1 covers 7 bases. Germline-derived CDR1 and CDR2 are SGHDT and YYEEEE. The CDR3 extends over 16 amino acids. Trimming took 2 bases from V and 4 from J; bases not matched to a gene: 11. CDR3 in amino acids: CASSLIHRGGFYGYTF. The CDR3 DNA follows: TGTGCCAGCAGCTTAATCCACAGGGGCGGCTTCTATGGCTACACCTTC.

This clone was recorded once. The V call is TRBV29-1, the J call TRBJ2-7, with TRBD1 matching 9 bases. CDR1 and CDR2 from the germline V gene are SQVTM and ANQGSEA. Trimming took 7 bases from V and 0 from J; bases not matched to a gene: 4. The CDR3 is 13 amino acids. The CDR3 coding sequence is TGCAGCGCTTGGACAGGGGCCTCCTACGAGCAGTACTTC. Translation gives CSAWTGASYEQYF.

The rearrangement uses TRBV7-2 and TRBJ2-2, with 7 bases lining up with TRBD2. CDR3 length: 16 amino acids. From germline, CDR1 is SGHTA and CDR2 FQGNSA. Trimming removed 0 bases from V and 8 bases from J; junction bases left unmatched: 9. The CDR3 sequence is CASSLAGLPGGGELFF. The CDR3 DNA is TGTGCCAGCAGCTTAGCGGGACTACCCGGAGGGGGGGAGCTGTTTTTT.

V usage is TRBV6-5 and J usage is TRBJ2-2; 10 nucleotides match TRBD2. Germline CDR1 and CDR2: MNHEY and SVGAGI. V lost 7 bases to trimming and J lost 5 bases; unmatched junction nucleotides: 4. This CDR3 spans 14 amino acids. This CDR3 reads CASTPSGRTGELFF. For the CDR3, the DNA is TGTGCCAGCACCCCTAGCGGGAGAACCGGGGAGCTGTTTTTT.

V and J are TRBV18 and TRBJ1-5, with a weak D call TRBD1 (5 bases). The CDR3 extends over 15 amino acids. Trimming removed 6 bases from V and 2 bases from J, with 14 bases in between. The germline V gene encodes CDR1 KGHSH and CDR2 LQKENI. The DNA for the CDR3 is TGTGCCAGCTCCCCCTCCAGGGAGGGCAATCAGCCCCAGCATTTT. Amino acids: CASSPSREGNQPQHF.

CDR3 DNA sequence: TGTGCAGCCCCCTCCGGAACAGGTTTCAACACTGAAGCTTTCTTT. This translates into CAAPSGTGFNTEAFF. J is TRBJ1-1 and V is TRBV19; D perhaps matches TRBD1 (5 bases). The CDR3 sequence is 15 residues long. In germline, CDR1 is LNHDA, CDR2 SQIVND (reference sequence).

This clone was observed once. V usage is TRBV19 and J usage is TRBJ2-1; D is perhaps TRBD2 (6 bases). The CDR3 loop spans 17 amino acids. Germline V gives CDR1 LNHDA, CDR2 SQIVND (reference sequence). The germline V and J ends were trimmed by 3 bases and 8 bases, with 23 bases remaining between them. The CDR3 is CASSMGGGGSGVYEQFF. DNA for the CDR3: TGTGCCAGTAGTATGGGGGGTGGCGGATCCGGGGTATATGAGCAGTTCTTC.

V is TRBV28 and J is TRBJ1-5; D unresolved. Trimming left V 4 bases short and J 9 bases short, with 19 bases between. The germline V gene has CDR1 MDHEN and CDR2 SYDVKM. The CDR3 consists of 15 residues. CDR3 amino acids: CASSYNTVMFRPQHF. The CDR3 DNA sequence: TGTGCCAGCAGTTACAACACAGTTATGTTTCGGCCCCAGCATTTT. Variable domain in full (rest from reference TRBV28 and TRBJ1-5): DVKVTQSSRYLVKRTGEKVFLECVQDMDHENMFWYRQDPGLGLRLIYFSYDVKMKEKGDIPEGYSVSREKKERFSLILESASTNQTSMYLCASSYNTVMFRPQHFGDGTRLSIL.

The CDR3 region is CASRDPGTDSNYGYTF. DNA of the CDR3: TGTGCCAGCAGGGACCCCGGGACAGACTCAAACTATGGCTACACCTTC. This chain links TRBV28 with TRBJ1-2, with TRBD1 matching over 7 bases. The ends lost 6 bases at V and 2 bases at J; junction bases unmatched: 12. CDR3 size: 16 residues. Germline loops: CDR1 MDHEN, CDR2 SYDVKM.

The CDR3 reads CASRLKGHVNEQFF. CDR3 in DNA: TGTGCCAGCAGGTTAAAAGGACATGTGAATGAGCAGTTCTTC. V is TRBV21-1 and J is TRBJ2-1; the table assigns TRBD1, which was not confirmed against the DNA. TRBV21-1 constitutes a pseudogene. The CDR3 loop spans 14 amino acids.

The chain uses TRBV28 and TRBJ2-7, with D hard to call. Trimming left V 6 bases short and J 4 bases short, with 10 bases between. Germline-derived CDR1 and CDR2 are MDHEN and SYDVKM. The CDR3 has 12 amino acids. CDR3 nucleotides: TGTGCCAGCAGCCGCTCGACTTACGAGCAGTACTTC. Translation gives CASSRSTYEQYF.